This T cell receptor beta chain was recovered during a study of cytomegalovirus exposure and HLA in healthy donors. To note about this clone: Antigen unknown.

Trimming cost V 2 bases and J 7 bases, with 12 bases left between them. The CDR3 extends over 13 amino acids. Germline assignment: CDR1 SGHRS and CDR2 YFSETQ. Study-wide points: In vitro testing confirmed three CMV-associated chains as specific for CMV antigens. Earlier findings revealed that most TCR beta V segments proved productive either about 87% or about 30% of the time. HLA alleles showed associations with about 17,000 TCR beta sequences in a later analysis, at a 0.05 false discovery rate.

The PCR was carried out with 60 Vbeta primers and 13 Jbeta primers. Sequencing was performed with immunoSEQ multiplex PCR; in TCRdb, only in-frame clones are kept and a portion is missing. Found here are 45,000 to 55,000 clones, about three quarters of them singletons; the top ten hold 8.1%. Sequenced material: PBMCs. The chain employs TRBV5-1 and TRBJ1-2, with a tentative D call TRBD1 (5 bases). The receptor was derived from a man aged 30 to 39 in good health and CMV-seropositive. The CDR3 DNA reads TGCGCCAGCAGCTTCATCGGACAAAGTGGCTACACCTTC. It is translated as CASSFIGQSGYTF.